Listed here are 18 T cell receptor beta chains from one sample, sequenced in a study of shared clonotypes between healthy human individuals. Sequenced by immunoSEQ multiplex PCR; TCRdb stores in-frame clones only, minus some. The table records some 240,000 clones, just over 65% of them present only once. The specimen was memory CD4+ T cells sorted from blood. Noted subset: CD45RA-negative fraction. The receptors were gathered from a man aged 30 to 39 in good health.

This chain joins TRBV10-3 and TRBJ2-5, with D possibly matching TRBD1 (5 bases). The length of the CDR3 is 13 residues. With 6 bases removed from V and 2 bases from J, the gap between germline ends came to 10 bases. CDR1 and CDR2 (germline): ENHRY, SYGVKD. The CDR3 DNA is TGTGCCATCAGCTTCGACAGTCAAGAGACCCAGTACTTC. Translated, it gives CAISFDSQETQYF.

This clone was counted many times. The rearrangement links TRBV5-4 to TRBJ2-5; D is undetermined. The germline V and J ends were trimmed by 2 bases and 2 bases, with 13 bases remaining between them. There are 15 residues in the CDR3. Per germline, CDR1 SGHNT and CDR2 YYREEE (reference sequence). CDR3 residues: CASSLRNAIQETQYF. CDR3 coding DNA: TGTGCCAGCAGCTTAAGAAATGCAATACAAGAGACCCAGTACTTC.

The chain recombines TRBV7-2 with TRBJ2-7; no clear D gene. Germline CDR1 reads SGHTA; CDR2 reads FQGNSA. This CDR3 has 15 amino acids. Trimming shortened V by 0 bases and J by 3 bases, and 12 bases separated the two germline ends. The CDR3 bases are TGTGCCAGCAGCTTAGCCCCCGGTCCCAGCTACGAGCAGTACTTC. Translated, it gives CASSLAPGPSYEQYF.

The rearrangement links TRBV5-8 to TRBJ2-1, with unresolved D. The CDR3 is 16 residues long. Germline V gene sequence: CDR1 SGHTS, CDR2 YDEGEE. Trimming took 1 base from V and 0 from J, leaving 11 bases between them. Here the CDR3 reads CASSLYRMSSYNEQFF. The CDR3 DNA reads TGTGCCAGCAGCTTGTATCGTATGAGCTCCTACAATGAGCAGTTCTTC.

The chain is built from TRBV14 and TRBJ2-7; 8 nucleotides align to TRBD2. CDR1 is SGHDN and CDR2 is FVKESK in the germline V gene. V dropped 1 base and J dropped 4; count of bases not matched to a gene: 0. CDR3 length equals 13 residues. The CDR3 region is CASSQGLAYEQYF. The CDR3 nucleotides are TGTGCCAGCAGCCAAGGACTAGCGTACGAGCAGTACTTC.

The CDR3 spells CASSQEGTGFRGYTF. In nucleotides, the CDR3 is TGCGCCAGCAGCCAAGAAGGGACAGGGTTTCGCGGCTACACCTTC. V is TRBV4-1 and J is TRBJ1-2, with 9 nucleotides matching TRBD1. The CDR3 covers 15 residues. V shed 0 bases, J shed 8 bases, and the junction held 7 bases outside the gene matches. Germline assignment: CDR1 MGHRA and CDR2 YSYEKL.

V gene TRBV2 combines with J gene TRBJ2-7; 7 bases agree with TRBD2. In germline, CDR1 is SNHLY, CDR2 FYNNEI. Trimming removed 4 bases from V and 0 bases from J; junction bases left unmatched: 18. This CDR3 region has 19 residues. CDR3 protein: CASSGVPEHSGLSSYEQYF. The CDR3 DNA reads TGTGCCAGCAGTGGGGTGCCGGAACATAGCGGGCTGAGCTCCTACGAGCAGTACTTC.

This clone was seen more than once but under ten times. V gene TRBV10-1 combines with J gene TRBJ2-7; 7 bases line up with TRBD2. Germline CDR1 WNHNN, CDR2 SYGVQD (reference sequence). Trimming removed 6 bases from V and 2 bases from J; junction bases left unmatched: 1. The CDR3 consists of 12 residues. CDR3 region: CASRGGTYEQYF. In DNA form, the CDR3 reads TGCGCCAGCAGGGGGGGGACCTACGAGCAGTACTTC.

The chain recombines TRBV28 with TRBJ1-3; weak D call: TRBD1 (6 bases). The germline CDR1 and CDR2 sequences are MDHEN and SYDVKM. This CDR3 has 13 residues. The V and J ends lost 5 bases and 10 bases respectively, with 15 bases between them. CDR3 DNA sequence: TGTGCCAGCAGTCCCCCCCCAAGGGGGACCATATATTTT. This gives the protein CASSPPPRGTIYF.

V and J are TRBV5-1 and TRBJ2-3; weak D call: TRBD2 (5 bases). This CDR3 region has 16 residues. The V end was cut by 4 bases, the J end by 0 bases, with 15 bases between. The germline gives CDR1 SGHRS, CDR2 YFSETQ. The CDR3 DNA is TGCGCCAGCAGCCCCAGGACTCTAACTAGCACAGATACGCAGTATTTT. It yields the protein CASSPRTLTSTDTQYF.

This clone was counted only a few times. The CDR3 protein is CASSLGIAGNEQFF. The CDR3 bases are TGTGCCAGCAGCCTCGGTATAGCGGGCAATGAGCAGTTCTTC. The chain combines TRBV5-4 with TRBJ2-1, with 7 positions matching TRBD2. CDR3 length equals 14 residues. Germline V gene data show CDR1 as SGHNT and CDR2 as YYREEE (reference sequence). Losses at the gene ends were 4 bases for V and 6 bases for J; bases not matched to a gene: 7.

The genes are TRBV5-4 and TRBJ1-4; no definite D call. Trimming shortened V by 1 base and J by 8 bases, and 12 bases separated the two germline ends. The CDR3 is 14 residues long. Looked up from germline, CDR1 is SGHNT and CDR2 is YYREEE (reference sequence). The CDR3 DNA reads TGTGCCAGCAGCTTGAAAAAGGGAGGGGAAAAACTGTTTTTT. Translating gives CASSLKKGGEKLFF. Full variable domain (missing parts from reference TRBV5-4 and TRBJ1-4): ETGVTQSPTHLIKTRGQQVTLRCSSQSGHNTVSWYQQALGQGPQFIFQYYREEENGRGNFPPRFSGLQFPNYSSELNVNALELDDSALYLCASSLKKGGEKLFFGSGTQLSVL.

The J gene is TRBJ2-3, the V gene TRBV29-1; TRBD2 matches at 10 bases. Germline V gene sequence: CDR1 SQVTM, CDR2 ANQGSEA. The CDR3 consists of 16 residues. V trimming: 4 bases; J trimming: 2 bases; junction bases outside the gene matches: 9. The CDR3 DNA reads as TGCAGCGTTGGCGGTAAGCTAGCGGGAGCCACAGATACGCAGTATTTT. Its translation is CSVGGKLAGATDTQYF.

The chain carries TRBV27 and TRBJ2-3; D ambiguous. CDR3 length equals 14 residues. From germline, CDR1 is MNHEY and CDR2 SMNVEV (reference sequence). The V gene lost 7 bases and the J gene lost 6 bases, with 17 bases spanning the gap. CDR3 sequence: CASNRVPGLDTQYF. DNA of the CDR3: TGTGCCAGCAACCGGGTCCCCGGGTTGGATACGCAGTATTTT.

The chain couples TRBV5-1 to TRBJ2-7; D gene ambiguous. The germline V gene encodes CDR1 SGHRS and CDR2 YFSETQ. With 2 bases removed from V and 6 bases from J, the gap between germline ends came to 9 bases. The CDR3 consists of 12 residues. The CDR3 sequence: CASSFARGEQYF. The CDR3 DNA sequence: TGCGCCAGCAGCTTTGCCAGAGGCGAGCAGTACTTC. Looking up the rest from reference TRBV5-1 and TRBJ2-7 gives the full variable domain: KAGVTQTPRYLIKTRGQQVTLSCSPISGHRSVSWYQQTPGQGLQFLFEYFSETQRNKGNFPGRFSGRQFSNSRSEMNVSTLELGDSALYLCASSFARGEQYFGPGTRLTVT.

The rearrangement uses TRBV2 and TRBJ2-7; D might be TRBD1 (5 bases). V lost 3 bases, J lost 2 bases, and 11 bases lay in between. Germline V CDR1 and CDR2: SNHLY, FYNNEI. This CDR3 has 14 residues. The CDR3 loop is CASSDQGSTYEQYF. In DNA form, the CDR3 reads TGTGCCAGCAGTGATCAGGGAAGTACCTACGAGCAGTACTTC.

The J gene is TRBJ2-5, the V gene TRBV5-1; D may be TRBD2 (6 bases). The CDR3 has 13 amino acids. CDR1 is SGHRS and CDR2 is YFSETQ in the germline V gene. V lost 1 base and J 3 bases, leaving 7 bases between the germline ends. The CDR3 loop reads CASSLTGEETQYF. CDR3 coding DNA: TGCGCCAGCAGCTTGACGGGGGAAGAGACCCAGTACTTC.

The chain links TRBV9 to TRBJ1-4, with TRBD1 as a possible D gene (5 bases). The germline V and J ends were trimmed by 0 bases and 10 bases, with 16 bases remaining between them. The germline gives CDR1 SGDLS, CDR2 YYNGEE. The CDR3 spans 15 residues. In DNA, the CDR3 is TGTGCCAGCAGCGTAGGGACACCCCGCGACGGAAAACTGTTTTTT. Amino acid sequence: CASSVGTPRDGKLFF.